One and the same sample provided the 27 T cell receptor beta chains below, sequenced in a study of T cells in tuberculosis. Sequenced by immunoSEQ multiplex PCR; TCRdb stores in-frame clones only, minus some. The top ten hold about 1.5% of the sample, which has around 49,000 clones, about 95% seen once. Sample time point: new active TB diagnosis, blood taken before or within 7 days of starting treatment. The sequencing here drew on PBMCs, taken at tuberculosis diagnosis. The source is an adult with tuberculosis.

This chain links TRBV7-2 with TRBJ1-2; maybe TRBD1 (5 bases). Trimming took off 5 bases at V and 5 bases at J, with 15 bases between the two ends. There are 14 residues in the CDR3. CDR1 is SGHTA and CDR2 is FQGNSA in the germline V gene. In DNA, the CDR3 is TGTGCCAGCAGCCAAAGACAGCTTTATTATGGCTACACCTTC. Its translation: CASSQRQLYYGYTF.

Here the CDR3 reads CSVARGRGDTQYF. CDR3 nucleotide sequence: TGCAGCGTCGCAAGGGGGAGAGGAGATACGCAGTATTTT. This chain connects TRBV29-1 to TRBJ2-3, with D possibly matching TRBD1 (6 bases). CDR1 SQVTM and CDR2 ANQGSEA come from the germline V gene. Trimming took 6 bases from V and 5 from J, leaving 15 bases between them. The CDR3 contains 13 residues.

The chain links TRBV28 to TRBJ2-7; tentatively, D is TRBD2 (5 bases). The CDR3 has 16 residues. The germline gives CDR1 MDHEN, CDR2 SYDVKM. With 6 bases removed from V and 2 bases from J, the gap between germline ends came to 20 bases. The CDR3 sequence is CASRTFLVGATYEQYF. The CDR3, as DNA: TGTGCCAGCAGGACCTTTTTAGTGGGAGCGACCTACGAGCAGTACTTC. Together with reference TRBV28 and TRBJ2-7, the CDR3 gives the full variable domain: DVKVTQSSRYLVKRTGEKVFLECVQDMDHENMFWYRQDPGLGLRLIYFSYDVKMKEKGDIPEGYSVSREKKERFSLILESASTNQTSMYLCASRTFLVGATYEQYFGPGTRLTVT.

The V and J genes are TRBV2 and TRBJ2-2; D is ambiguous. Trimming cost V 4 bases and J 0 bases, with 9 bases left between them. Germline V gene lookup returns CDR1 SNHLY and CDR2 FYNNEI. The CDR3 length is 15 residues. CDR3 region: CASSVADPNTGELFF. As DNA, the CDR3 is TGTGCCAGCAGTGTGGCTGATCCGAACACCGGGGAGCTGTTTTTT.

V is TRBV7-2 and J is TRBJ2-1; D is unresolved. The CDR3 runs 13 residues. The V end lost 2 bases, the J end lost 7 bases, and 9 bases lay between the germline ends. The germline CDR1 and CDR2 sequences are SGHTA and FQGNSA. CDR3 nucleotides: TGTGCCAGCAGCTTACCTAGTCAGAATGAGCAGTTCTTC. Protein product: CASSLPSQNEQFF.

The rearrangement links TRBV30 to TRBJ2-3; 7 positions agree with TRBD2. V gave up 3 bases and J gave up 2 bases; unmatched junction bases: 8. The CDR3 covers 15 residues. Per germline, CDR1 GTSNPN and CDR2 SVGIG (reference sequence). CDR3 sequence reads: CAWSVGGTTTDTQYF. CDR3 bases: TGTGCCTGGAGCGTCGGCGGGACTACCACAGATACGCAGTATTTT.

The table lists this clone with a count of one. The rearrangement joins TRBV19 to TRBJ1-1; 7 bases align to TRBD1. This CDR3 spans 14 amino acids. Per germline, CDR1 LNHDA and CDR2 SQIVND (reference sequence). Trimming took 5 bases from V and 4 from J; bases not matched to a gene: 7. The CDR3 bases are TGTGCCAGTAGTCTGCGACAGGGAGGCACTGAAGCTTTCTTT. Translating it yields CASSLRQGGTEAFF.

CDR3 protein: CASSEPVNTEAFF. The CDR3 DNA reads as TGTGCCAGCAGTGAACCGGTGAACACTGAAGCTTTCTTT. V and J are TRBV2 and TRBJ1-1; D unresolved. Trimming stripped 2 bases from V and 0 bases from J, with 4 bases between. The CDR3 sequence is 13 residues long. CDR1 and CDR2 (germline): SNHLY, FYNNEI.

This chain connects TRBV18 to TRBJ2-1; a weak D match, TRBD1 (6 bases). V dropped 3 bases and J dropped 15 bases, with 21 bases sitting between them. The CDR3 totals 14 residues. Germline-derived CDR1 and CDR2 are KGHSH and LQKENI. CDR3 nucleotides: TGTGCCAGCTCACCCCCCCCGGGACAAGGGAAGCCGTTCTTC. Amino acids: CASSPPPGQGKPFF.

This clone is judged medium-sized. For the CDR3, the DNA is TGTGCCAGCAGTGAGGGACAGGGCTACTCCGACGACTACGAGCAGTACTTC. Its translation: CASSEGQGYSDDYEQYF. This chain uses TRBV6-1 with TRBJ2-7; 9 nucleotides agree with TRBD1. There are 17 residues in the CDR3. From germline, CDR1 is MNHNS and CDR2 SASEGT. The V segment lost 3 bases and the J segment 3 bases; nucleotides outside the gene matches: 12.

The chain has TRBV4-3 and TRBJ2-3; 13 bases are a match to TRBD2. V lost 4 bases, J lost 4 bases, and 11 bases stayed unmatched. The CDR3 contains 18 residues. CDR1 is LGHNA and CDR2 is YSLEER in the germline V gene. The CDR3 sequence is CASSPGLAGDSTADTQYF. For the CDR3, the DNA is TGCGCCAGCAGCCCCGGACTAGCGGGAGACAGTACGGCAGATACGCAGTATTTT.

This clone was observed a single time. This chain links TRBV11-2 with TRBJ1-1, with a tentative D call TRBD1 (5 bases). There are 16 residues in the CDR3. Germline V gene data show CDR1 as SGHAT and CDR2 as FQNNGV. V was clipped by 0 bases and J by 7 bases, with 18 bases between them. The CDR3 loop reads CASSLDAPFGAGEAFF. CDR3 bases: TGTGCCAGCAGCTTAGATGCCCCCTTTGGGGCTGGTGAAGCTTTCTTT.

The chain recombines TRBV5-1 with TRBJ2-3, with D uncertain. V was pared by 0 bases and J by 2 bases, with 10 bases between. The CDR3 is 15 residues long. Germline lookup yields CDR1 SGHRS and CDR2 YFSETQ. The CDR3 nucleotides are TGCGCCAGCAGCTTGGCCTCGGTTACCACAGATACGCAGTATTTT. It translates to CASSLASVTTDTQYF.

The chain employs TRBV11-2 and TRBJ2-7, with D tentatively TRBD1 (5 bases). The V end lost 1 base, the J end lost 6 bases, and 13 bases lay between the germline ends. CDR3 length: 14 amino acids. The V gene's germline CDR1 is SGHAT and CDR2 FQNNGV. CDR3 in DNA: TGTGCCAGCAGCTTAGGACAGTCAGTGGGCGAGCAGTACTTC. Encoded protein: CASSLGQSVGEQYF. Complete variable domain (other parts from reference TRBV11-2 and TRBJ2-7): EAGVAQSPRYKIIEKRQSVAFWCNPISGHATLYWYQQILGQGPKLLIQFQNNGVVDDSQLPKDRFSAERLKGVDSTLKIQPAKLEDSAVYLCASSLGQSVGEQYFGPGTRLTVT.

The chain combines TRBV5-4 with TRBJ1-4; maybe TRBD1 (6 bases). CDR1 and CDR2 from the germline V gene are SGHNT and YYREEE (reference sequence). The CDR3 is 14 residues long. With 0 bases removed from V and 6 bases from J, the gap between germline ends came to 9 bases. Here the CDR3 reads CASSLDAGDEKLFF. Here the CDR3 DNA reads TGTGCCAGCAGCTTGGATGCAGGGGATGAAAAACTGTTTTTT.

CDR3 bases: TGTGCCAGCAGCCCCCCCACGGGACAGGGTCCCCTCTACTATGGCTACACCTTC. It specifies CASSPPTGQGPLYYGYTF. The chain joins TRBV21-1 to TRBJ1-2; the table's D gene call, TRBD1, was not cross checked with the DNA. TRBV21-1 is a pseudogene segment. The CDR3 has 18 residues.

This chain uses TRBV5-1 with TRBJ2-3; 7 positions match TRBD2. CDR1 SGHRS and CDR2 YFSETQ come from the germline V gene. The V segment lost 2 bases and the J segment 0 bases; nucleotides outside the gene matches: 3. CDR3 length: 15 amino acids. This CDR3 is CASSLVGRSTDTQYF. Here the CDR3 DNA reads TGCGCCAGCAGCTTAGTCGGGAGGAGCACAGATACGCAGTATTTT.

Of note for this clone: This sample includes further DNA sequences coding for the same CDR3. The chain uses TRBV28 and TRBJ2-5; D is possibly TRBD2 (6 bases). The CDR3 totals 12 residues. V was pared by 7 bases and J by 1 base, with 7 bases between. From germline, CDR1 is MDHEN and CDR2 SYDVKM. For the CDR3, the DNA is TGTGCCAGCAAGCGGGCCCAAGAGACCCAGTACTTC. Translating gives CASKRAQETQYF.

This chain connects TRBV5-6 to TRBJ2-2; 8 nucleotides match TRBD1. In germline, CDR1 is SGHDT, CDR2 YYEEEE. V gave up 5 bases and J gave up 7 bases; unmatched junction bases: 10. This CDR3 is built from 15 residues. DNA for the CDR3: TGTGCCAGCAGGCCCCAGGGGGCGCAGATCGGGGAGCTGTTTTTT. It is translated as CASRPQGAQIGELFF.

CDR3 sequence reads: CASSVGGANTGELFF. In nucleotides, the CDR3 is TGTGCCAGCAGCGTAGGAGGAGCAAACACCGGGGAGCTGTTTTTT. The genes are TRBV9 and TRBJ2-2; D is uncertain. Germline CDR1 SGDLS, CDR2 YYNGEE. The V and J ends lost 0 bases and 2 bases respectively, with 8 bases between them. The CDR3 length is 15 residues. Drawing the rest from reference TRBV9 and TRBJ2-2, the complete variable domain is DSGVTQTPKHLITATGQRVTLRCSPRSGDLSVYWYQQSLDQGLQFLIQYYNGEERAKGNILERFSAQQFPDLHSELNLSSLELGDSALYFCASSVGGANTGELFFGEGSRLTVL.

This sequence joins TRBV9 and TRBJ2-5, with D unclear. The V gene lost 3 bases and the J gene lost 5 bases, with 11 bases spanning the gap. CDR3 size: 13 residues. Per the germline V gene, CDR1 is SGDLS and CDR2 is YYNGEE. The CDR3 loop reads CASSEVGRETQYF. In nucleotides, the CDR3 is TGTGCCAGCAGCGAAGTTGGTCGGGAGACCCAGTACTTC.

The rearrangement uses TRBV6-1 and TRBJ1-5, with no clear D. In germline, CDR1 is MNHNS, CDR2 SASEGT. This CDR3 spans 14 amino acids. Deletions cut 3 bases from V and 7 bases from J, with 13 bases between. CDR3 sequence: CASSEGLGRQPQHF. CDR3 DNA sequence: TGTGCCAGCAGTGAGGGCTTGGGCAGGCAGCCCCAGCATTTT.

The chain is built from TRBV10-3 and TRBJ2-7; D might be TRBD1 (7 bases). The CDR3 consists of 14 residues. The germline CDR1 and CDR2 sequences are ENHRY and SYGVKD. Trimming stripped 6 bases from V and 0 bases from J, with 12 bases between. This chain's CDR3 is CAIRAGQTSYEQYF. DNA for the CDR3: TGTGCCATCAGGGCGGGACAGACCTCCTACGAGCAGTACTTC.

The sample holds one count of this clone. The chain is built from TRBV4-1 and TRBJ2-7, with 14 bases lining up with TRBD2. V gave up 3 bases and J gave up 12 bases; unmatched junction bases: 7. This CDR3 has 14 residues. CDR1 is MGHRA and CDR2 is YSYEKL in the germline V gene. CDR3 sequence (DNA): TGCGCCAGCAGCCATAGACTAGCGGGAGGGCCGGGGTACTTC. It yields the protein CASSHRLAGGPGYF.

The chain has TRBV6-5 and TRBJ2-7; 7 positions match TRBD2. Germline assignment: CDR1 MNHEY and CDR2 SVGAGI. Trimming cost V 6 bases and J 0 bases; bases outside gene matches: 5. This CDR3 region has 14 residues. The CDR3 DNA reads TGTGCCAGCAGGAACGGGAGGAGCTCCTACGAGCAGTACTTC. Its protein product is CASRNGRSSYEQYF.

The chain combines TRBV6-4 with TRBJ1-1; no firm D call. V gave up 8 bases and J gave up 1 base, with 14 bases separating them. The germline gives CDR1 MRHNA, CDR2 SNTAGT. CDR3 length equals 14 residues. In DNA form, the CDR3 reads TGTGCCAGCCGTGTTGCGGCGGCGAACACTGAAGCTTTCTTT. This sequence encodes CASRVAAANTEAFF.

The chain couples TRBV6-5 to TRBJ1-3, with TRBD1 as a possible D gene (5 bases). Germline V CDR1 and CDR2: MNHEY, SVGAGI. V lost 2 bases and J lost 1, with 12 bases in between. The CDR3 consists of 16 residues. The CDR3 spells CASSYGRASSGNTIYF. The CDR3 nucleotides are TGTGCCAGCAGTTACGGCAGGGCTAGTTCTGGAAACACCATATATTTT.